This is a list of T cell receptor beta chains from one sample in a study of follicular helper T cells after annual influenza vaccination. Some clones are missing from TCRdb's copy, which holds only in-frame ones; the method was immunoSEQ multiplex PCR. The data show about 9,800 clones, about four fifths seen once. Sequenced here: CXCR5- memory CD4+ T cells sorted from blood, sampled 7 days after influenza vaccination. These receptor sequences come from an adult who received the influenza vaccine. Each CDR3 is given with its conserved first and last residue. The order of the fields is J gene, D gene, V gene, clone size, CDR3 protein. D genes are given only for firm matches. The size of a clone is reported for some rows only, either as once, few or many, or as a class for expanded clones.

TRBJ1-2 | . | TRBV20-1 | . | CSDREGYTF
TRBJ1-6 | . | TRBV6-1 | . | CASGRGFEAPLHF
TRBJ2-7 | . | TRBV5-1 | . | CASSLYIDSYEQYF
TRBJ1-2 | . | TRBV27 | once | CASSFDRSYGYTF
TRBJ1-5 | . | TRBV11-3 | few | CASSLRGDLLTEPQHF
TRBJ1-6 | . | TRBV9 | . | CASSATPDSRYNSPLHF
TRBJ1-2 | . | TRBV27 | few | CATSTGRWYGYTF
TRBJ2-7 | TRBD1 | TRBV11-2 | . | CASSVWGQGNYEQYF
TRBJ1-2 | TRBD1 | TRBV27 | few | CASSPLGQGALGGYTF
TRBJ2-5 | . | TRBV7-3 | once | CASSLKGRETQYF
TRBJ1-2 | . | TRBV6-1 | . | CASSEYPGPYGYTF
TRBJ1-1 | TRBD1 | TRBV5-6 | . | CASSSLYRGRRTEAFF
TRBJ1-5 | . | TRBV18 | . | CASSPAVQQPQHF
TRBJ1-4 | . | TRBV20-1 | . | CSATDGEKLFF
TRBJ1-6 | . | TRBV9 | . | CASSVGLGENSPLHF
TRBJ2-5 | . | TRBV7-9 | . | CASSVRPLEGETQYF
TRBJ1-3 | . | TRBV2 | . | CASSPAGNTIYF
TRBJ2-7 | TRBD1 | TRBV19 | once | CASRLTGASYEQYF
TRBJ2-1 | TRBD1 | TRBV19 | . | CASSIRAPPTGKFIDNEQFF
TRBJ1-2 | TRBD1 | TRBV6-5 | . | CASSYSAQGVYGYTF
TRBJ1-5 | TRBD1 | TRBV25-1 | few | CASSQGANQPQHF
TRBJ1-4 | TRBD1 | TRBV19 | . | CASSIGTGNEKLFF
TRBJ1-5 | . | TRBV6-1 | . | CASILDSNQPQHF
TRBJ1-4 | . | TRBV11-2 | . | CASSLAGGGNEKLFF
TRBJ1-1 | TRBD1 | TRBV19 | . | CASSTKTGVRTEAFF
TRBJ2-3 | TRBD1 | TRBV19 | . | CASSIYSGTGGTDTQYF
TRBJ1-1 | . | TRBV4-2 | . | CASSQEGDTEAFF
TRBJ2-3 | TRBD2 | TRBV18 | . | CASSPTSGEDTQYF
TRBJ1-6 | . | TRBV27 | . | CASSPSLDRNSPLHF
TRBJ1-2 | . | TRBV27 | . | CASSLSRSYGYTF
TRBJ2-7 | TRBD2 | TRBV4-3 | . | CASSQEAGAGSPYEQYF
TRBJ2-5 | . | TRBV2 | . | CASRETGHTGTQYF
TRBJ1-1 | . | TRBV7-8 | . | CASSLPTEKAFF
TRBJ2-3 | . | TRBV6-1 | . | CASRPGATDTQYF
TRBJ2-6 | . | TRBV4-2 | . | CASSQAAGTPSGANVLTF
TRBJ1-2 | . | TRBV10-3 | . | CAISGLRTAYGYTF
TRBJ1-2 | . | TRBV4-1 | . | CASSQDDRANYGYTF
TRBJ1-2 | TRBD1 | TRBV10-3 | once | CAIGQELDYGYTF
TRBJ2-3 | . | TRBV4-1 | . | CASSQDRGDHTDTQYF
TRBJ2-7 | TRBD2 | TRBV29-1 | . | CSVEFWGGEQYF
TRBJ2-6 | TRBD1 | TRBV7-9 | once | CASSQGDWAGANVLTF
TRBJ2-1 | TRBD2 | TRBV19 | . | CASSIRSGGSYNEQFF
TRBJ2-3 | TRBD2 | TRBV10-3 | . | CAISDSGGATDTQYF
TRBJ1-1 | . | TRBV5-5 | . | CASSLGYGRGAFF
TRBJ2-3 | TRBD2 | TRBV7-9 | . | CASSLLGATSGVGDTQYF